This TCR beta chain was found in a study of T cells in Graves' hyperthyroidism and ophthalmopathy. Study-wide results and limits: Ophthalmopathy got predicted by the model a median around 6.8 months before its onset.

CDR1 SNHLY and CDR2 FYNNEI come from the germline V gene. V was shortened by 2 bases and J by 5 bases, with 12 bases between the two germline ends. The CDR3 totals 14 residues. Researchers took RNA transcripts and amplified the TCR beta CDR3 regions from them. TCR CDR3 regions were first amplified by RT-PCR with HTBI primers. TCRdb used MiXCR to reprocess the multiplex PCR reads, holding one entry per CDR3 protein. Of about 640,000 distinct CDR3 sequences in the sample, around 21% were seen once. This clonotype showed up just a few times. No antigen is known for it. The rearrangement joins TRBV2 to TRBJ1-2; maybe TRBD1 (6 bases). Sequenced input: blood. This sequence originates from a young man with Graves' ophthalmopathy. Here the CDR3 DNA reads TGTGCCAGCAGTGAACTGACAGGAACTTATGGCTACACCTTC. This gives the protein CASSELTGTYGYTF.